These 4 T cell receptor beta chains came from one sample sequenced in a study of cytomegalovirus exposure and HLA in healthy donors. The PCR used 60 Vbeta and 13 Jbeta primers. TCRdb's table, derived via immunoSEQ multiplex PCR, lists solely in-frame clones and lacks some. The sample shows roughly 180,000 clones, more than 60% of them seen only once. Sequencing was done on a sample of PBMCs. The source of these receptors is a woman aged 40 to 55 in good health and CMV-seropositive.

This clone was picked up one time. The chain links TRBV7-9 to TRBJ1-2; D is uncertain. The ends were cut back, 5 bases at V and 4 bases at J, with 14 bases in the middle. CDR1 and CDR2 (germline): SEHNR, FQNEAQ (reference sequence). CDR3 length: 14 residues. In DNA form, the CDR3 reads TGTGCCAGCAGCGTCATCTCGGTTTTCTATGGCTACACCTTC. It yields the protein CASSVISVFYGYTF.

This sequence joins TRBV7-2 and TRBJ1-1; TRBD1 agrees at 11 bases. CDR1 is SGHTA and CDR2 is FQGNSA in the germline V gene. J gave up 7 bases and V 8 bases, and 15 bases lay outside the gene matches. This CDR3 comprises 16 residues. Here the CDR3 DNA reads TGTGCCAGCGCCAGTGGACAGGGGGCAGTGGGCAGTGAAGCTTTCTTT. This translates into CASASGQGAVGSEAFF.

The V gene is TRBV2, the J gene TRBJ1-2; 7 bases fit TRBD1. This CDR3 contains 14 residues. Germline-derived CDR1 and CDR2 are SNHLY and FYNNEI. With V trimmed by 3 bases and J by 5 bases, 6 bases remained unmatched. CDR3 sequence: CASSEDRSPYGYTF. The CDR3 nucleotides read TGTGCCAGCAGTGAGGACAGGTCCCCTTATGGCTACACCTTC.

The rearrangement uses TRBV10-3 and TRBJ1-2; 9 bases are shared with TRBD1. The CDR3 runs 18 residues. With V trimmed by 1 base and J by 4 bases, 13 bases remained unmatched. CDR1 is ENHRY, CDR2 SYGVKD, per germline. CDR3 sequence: CAISEYLDRGRPTYGYTF. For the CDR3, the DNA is TGTGCCATCAGTGAGTATTTGGACAGGGGAAGGCCGACCTATGGCTACACCTTC.